The present T cell receptor beta chain was sequenced within a study of identical twins. Trimming removed 6 bases from V and 4 bases from J; junction bases left unmatched: 10. Germline V CDR1 and CDR2: MDHEN, SYDVKM. This CDR3 is 17 amino acids long. This clonotype was counted only a few times. The antigen is unknown. MiXCR was run by TCRdb on the 5' RACE reads, yielding one entry per CDR3 protein. The sample yields approximately 700,000 distinct CDR3 sequences, about 20% seen once. Study-level results: Monozygotic twins shared more out-of-frame TCR alpha than recombination models predicted.

These same data were also listed under a study on T cells expressing NK-cell markers. That paper notes: Sorted CD3+CD56+NKG2C+, CD3+CD56+NKG2C- and CD3+CD56-NKG2C+ T cells provided the TCR beta repertoires.

This TCR was sampled from a woman under 30 in good health. The chain couples TRBV28 to TRBJ2-3; TRBD2 matches 13 bases. Sequencing used PBMCs. The DNA of the CDR3 is TGTGCCAGCAGCTCCCCCCGACTAGCGGGAGGCTCAGATACGCAGTATTTT. This encodes CASSSPRLAGGSDTQYF.